The 12 T cell receptor beta chains given below trace back to one sample, sequenced in a study of T cells in Graves' hyperthyroidism and ophthalmopathy (dated by TCRdb to between 2017 and 2020). The method was multiplex PCR. The listed sequencing device is Illumina HiSeq 2000. Amplification of TCR beta CDR3 regions was carried out from RNA transcripts. The TCR CDR3 was subjected to a first round of RT-PCR using the HTBI primer set and the Qiagen OneStep RT-PCR kit. TCRdb trimmed the raw reads at Q25, called clones with MiXCR and kept productive beta chains. CDR3 protein sequences are deduplicated, and each keeps its most common genes and DNA. A total of approximately 200,000 distinct CDR3 sequences appear in this sample, about 16% of them only once. Over 35% of the sample is held by the ten biggest clonotypes. Sequences were obtained from blood. These receptors were taken from a man aged 40-49 years with Graves' hyperthyroidism.

This clonotype has ten or more counts. The chain combines TRBV7-6 with TRBJ2-5; D is uncertain. Germline CDR1 and CDR2: SGHVS and FNYEAQ. Trimming cost V 3 bases and J 1 base, with 6 bases left between them. CDR3 length equals 13 residues. The CDR3 protein is CASSFSRQETQYF. For the CDR3, the DNA is TGTGCCAGCAGCTTCTCCCGCCAAGAGACCCAGTACTTC. Based on the CDR3 plus reference TRBV7-6 and TRBJ2-5, the full variable domain is GAGVSQSPRYKVTKRGQDVALRCDPISGHVSLYWYRQALGQGPEFLTYFNYEAQQDKSGLPNDRFSAERPEGSISTLTIQRTEQRDSAMYRCASSFSRQETQYFGPGTRLLVL.

This clonotype was seen many times. This chain uses TRBV20-1 with TRBJ2-1; TRBD1 aligns across 8 bases. This CDR3 has 14 residues. CDR1 DFQATT and CDR2 SNEGSKA come from the germline V gene (reference sequence). Germline trimming cut 2 bases from V and 7 bases from J; bases unmatched to any gene: 7. CDR3 in amino acids: CSARSGQGINEQFF. The DNA of the CDR3 is TGCAGTGCTAGATCCGGACAGGGTATAAATGAGCAGTTCTTC.

At least ten counts were recorded for this clonotype. This chain uses TRBV19 with TRBJ2-1; D ambiguous. Germline loops: CDR1 LNHDA, CDR2 SQIVND (reference sequence). V lost 7 bases and J 4 bases, leaving 11 bases between the germline ends. CDR3 length equals 13 residues. CDR3 coding DNA: TGTGCCAGTAACGCCGACCCTTACAATGAGCAGTTCTTC. Protein: CASNADPYNEQFF.

This clonotype was seen many times. The J gene is TRBJ1-1, the V gene TRBV20-1, with 7 positions matching TRBD1. Trimming removed 5 bases from V and 1 base from J; junction bases left unmatched: 7. CDR3 size: 14 residues. Per the germline V gene, CDR1 is DFQATT and CDR2 is SNEGSKA (reference sequence). As DNA, the CDR3 is TGCAGTGCTCCGACCGGGACAGCGAACACTGAAGCTTTCTTT. Translation: CSAPTGTANTEAFF.

As for this clonotype: With a much larger clone just one base away, this may be a read error. The V gene is TRBV9, the J gene TRBJ1-1; D might be TRBD1 (6 bases). The CDR3 consists of 14 residues. Germline CDR1 reads SGDLS; CDR2 reads YYNGEE. The CDR3 coding sequence is TGTGCCAGCAGTACCAGGGTTGGGGACACTGGAGCTTTCTTT. Protein: CASSTRVGDTGAFF. Full variable domain (outside the CDR3, taken from reference TRBV9 and TRBJ1-1): DSGVTQTPKHLITATGQRVTLRCSPRSGDLSVYWYQQSLDQGLQFLIQYYNGEERAKGNILERFSAQQFPDLHSELNLSSLELGDSALYFCASSTRVGDTGAFFGQGTRLTVV.

This clonotype was counted ten times or more. The genes are TRBV28 and TRBJ2-7; 7 bases are shared with TRBD1. CDR3 length: 15 residues. With V trimmed by 3 bases and J by 3 bases, 8 bases remained unmatched. Germline loops: CDR1 MDHEN, CDR2 SYDVKM. The CDR3 DNA sequence: TGTGCCAGCAGTTTCGGGACAGAGCCGAACTACGAGCAGTACTTC. Residues: CASSFGTEPNYEQYF. Based on the CDR3 plus reference TRBV28 and TRBJ2-7, the full variable domain is DVKVTQSSRYLVKRTGEKVFLECVQDMDHENMFWYRQDPGLGLRLIYFSYDVKMKEKGDIPEGYSVSREKKERFSLILESASTNQTSMYLCASSFGTEPNYEQYFGPGTRLTVT.

The sample holds a few counts of this clonotype. V gene TRBV7-6 combines with J gene TRBJ2-2; D not resolved. V was shortened by 0 bases and J by 5 bases, with 1 base between the two germline ends. CDR1 is SGHVS, CDR2 FNYEAQ, per germline. The CDR3 consists of 12 residues. DNA of the CDR3: TGTGCCAGCAGCTTAGCTACCGGGGAGCTGTTTTTT. Protein sequence: CASSLATGELFF.

The chain links TRBV7-3 to TRBJ2-7; 10 nucleotides match TRBD2. The CDR3 sequence is 15 residues long. Trimming took 0 bases from V and 4 from J; bases not matched to a gene: 3. CDR1 is SGHTA, CDR2 FQGTGA, per germline. The CDR3 nucleotides are TGTGCCAGCAGCTTAACGTCTAGCGGGGGTTACGAGCAGTACTTC. Amino acids: CASSLTSSGGYEQYF.

Concerning this clonotype: A single base separates this from a much larger clone, so it may be a read error. The CDR3 DNA reads TGTGCCAGCAGCTTAGGACTGTCGAACACTGAAGCTTTCTTT. Protein product: CASSLGLSNTEAFF. The V gene is TRBV13, the J gene TRBJ1-1; D unresolved. This CDR3 spans 14 amino acids. V was clipped by 0 bases and J by 1 base, with 6 bases between them. The germline CDR1 and CDR2 sequences are PRHDT and FYEKMQ (reference sequence).

There are a few counts of this clonotype. One base away lies a much larger clone, so this may be a sequencing read error. This chain uses TRBV6-1 with TRBJ2-5, with D perhaps matching TRBD1 (7 bases). This CDR3 is 15 amino acids long. The V gene lost 3 bases and the J gene lost 1 base, with 12 bases spanning the gap. Germline lookup yields CDR1 MNHNS and CDR2 SASEGT. The CDR3 DNA sequence: TGTGCCAGCAGTGAGGCGGGACAGCCCCAAGAGACCCAGTACTTC. It encodes CASSEAGQPQETQYF.

This clonotype has a count of ten or more. The gene calls are TRBV6-1 and TRBJ2-7; possible D gene TRBD1, 5 bases. There are 14 residues in the CDR3. The V end was cut by 6 bases, the J end by 0 bases, with 12 bases between. The germline gives CDR1 MNHNS, CDR2 SASEGT. The CDR3 DNA reads as TGTGCCAGCAGATTCGACAGTAGCTCCTACGAGCAGTACTTC. This gives the protein CASRFDSSSYEQYF.

This clonotype was picked up many times. The gene calls are TRBV20-1 and TRBJ1-5; TRBD1 matches at 9 bases. The CDR3 is 14 amino acids. Germline lookup yields CDR1 DFQATT and CDR2 SNEGSKA (reference sequence). V dropped 5 bases and J dropped 1; count of bases not matched to a gene: 3. CDR3 nucleotides: TGCAGTGCTCTCGACAGGGGGAGCAATCAGCCCCAGCATTTT. Translation: CSALDRGSNQPQHF.